The sequence of this T cell receptor beta chain was determined in a study of beta chain features in type 1 diabetes. Turning to this clone: The antigen remains undetermined.

A single heparinised draw of approximately 100 mL on average was taken per donor. Sorting produced populations that all topped 98% purity. V dropped 4 bases and J dropped 3 bases, with 7 bases sitting between them. The CDR3 totals 13 residues. Germline V gene sequence: CDR1 SNHLY, CDR2 FYNNEI. Reverse transcribing all isolated RNA meant expressed TCRB transcripts were sequenced. Sequenced by immunoSEQ multiplex PCR; TCRdb stores in-frame clones only, minus some. The sample comprises 150,000 to 190,000 clones, roughly 8.1% of which are singletons, and approximately 0.69% rests with the top ten. Whole-study results and caveats: Within patients, naive, central memory and Treg TCRB repertoires seemed more similar than within healthy donors.

This chain joins TRBV2 and TRBJ1-5; D possibly corresponds to TRBD1 (5 bases). The sequence came from a man between 18 and 35 years old in good health. Sequencing input: central memory CD4+ T cells from blood. The CDR3 sequence is CASSGQNNQPQHF. The CDR3 bases are TGTGCCAGCAGTGGACAGAACAATCAGCCCCAGCATTTT. The complete variable domain, with remaining parts taken from reference TRBV2 and TRBJ1-5, reads EPEVTQTPSHQVTQMGQEVILRCVPISNHLYFYWYRQILGQKVEFLVSFYNNEISEKSEIFDDQFSVERPDGSNFTLKIRSTKLEDSAMYFCASSGQNNQPQHFGDGTRLSIL.